The rows below give T cell receptor beta chains drawn from one sample of a study of beta chain features in type 1 diabetes. Clones were read by immunoSEQ multiplex PCR, and TCRdb kept only the in-frame ones, dropping some. Of about 15,000 clones in the sample, more than 65% were seen once. Specimen: Tregs from blood. All receptors derive from a man aged 30 to 39 with type 1 diabetes. Both conserved end residues are part of each CDR3. Fields, in order: CDR3 DNA, CDR3 protein, clone size, J gene, V gene, D gene. A D gene is named only where the DNA matches it firmly. Where a row states a size, it is once, few, many or the class of an expanded clone; other rows omit it.

cdr3_nt: TGTGCCAGCTCACCACTCTATTACTCGGGACAGATCGTCCAAGAGACCCAGTACTTC
cdr3_aa: CASSPLYYSGQIVQETQYF
clone_size: .
j_call: TRBJ2-5
v_call: TRBV18
d_call: TRBD1

cdr3_nt: TGCGCCAGCACCAGACAGGGTCCGGGCGAGCAGTACTTC
cdr3_aa: CASTRQGPGEQYF
clone_size: .
j_call: TRBJ2-7
v_call: TRBV10-2
d_call: TRBD1

cdr3_nt: TGTGCCAGCAGCCAAGTTTATGGGAGGAATGAGCAGTTCTTC
cdr3_aa: CASSQVYGRNEQFF
clone_size: once
j_call: TRBJ2-1
v_call: TRBV4-2
d_call: .

cdr3_nt: TGCGCCAGCACCGGCGTCTCGGGGAGCAATTCACCCCTCCACTTT
cdr3_aa: CASTGVSGSNSPLHF
clone_size: .
j_call: TRBJ1-6
v_call: TRBV10-2
d_call: .

cdr3_nt: TGTGCCAGCAGTTACGAGGTAGCGGCAGATACGCAGTATTTT
cdr3_aa: CASSYEVAADTQYF
clone_size: .
j_call: TRBJ2-3
v_call: TRBV6-6
d_call: .

cdr3_nt: TGTGCCAGCAGCCCACTAGCGGGAGGAGATACGCAGTATTTT
cdr3_aa: CASSPLAGGDTQYF
clone_size: .
j_call: TRBJ2-3
v_call: TRBV2
d_call: TRBD2

cdr3_nt: TGCAGCGTCCTCGCAGGGGGCGGTGGCTACACCTTC
cdr3_aa: CSVLAGGGGYTF
clone_size: .
j_call: TRBJ1-2
v_call: TRBV29-1
d_call: TRBD1

cdr3_nt: TGCGCCAGCAGCCCCGGGACTAGCGCCGCCCAAGAGACCCAGTACTTC
cdr3_aa: CASSPGTSAAQETQYF
clone_size: .
j_call: TRBJ2-5
v_call: TRBV5-1
d_call: TRBD2

cdr3_nt: TGTGCCAGCAGTTACCAGACAGGGTCGTCCTCACCCCTCCACTTT
cdr3_aa: CASSYQTGSSSPLHF
clone_size: .
j_call: TRBJ1-6
v_call: TRBV6-6
d_call: TRBD1

cdr3_nt: TGTGCCAGTAGATCAGGGACTAGCGGGATTGACGAGCAGTTCTTC
cdr3_aa: CASRSGTSGIDEQFF
clone_size: .
j_call: TRBJ2-1
v_call: TRBV19
d_call: TRBD2

cdr3_nt: TGTGCCAGCAGCTGGGGACAGACAGATACGCAGTATTTT
cdr3_aa: CASSWGQTDTQYF
clone_size: .
j_call: TRBJ2-3
v_call: TRBV11-3
d_call: TRBD1

cdr3_nt: TGTGCCAGCAGCTTAGAGGGACTCCTCAATGAGCAGTTCTTC
cdr3_aa: CASSLEGLLNEQFF
clone_size: .
j_call: TRBJ2-1
v_call: TRBV11-2
d_call: .

cdr3_nt: TGTGCCAGCAGCCGACTAGACACCGGGGAGCTGTTTTTT
cdr3_aa: CASSRLDTGELFF
clone_size: few
j_call: TRBJ2-2
v_call: TRBV6-5
d_call: .

cdr3_nt: TGTGCCAGCTCACCGAGGACAGGGGGCGGGGAGACCCAGTACTTC
cdr3_aa: CASSPRTGGGETQYF
clone_size: once
j_call: TRBJ2-5
v_call: TRBV18
d_call: TRBD1

cdr3_nt: TGTGCCAGCAGCGCTAGCGGGAGAGGGGAGACCCAGTACTTC
cdr3_aa: CASSASGRGETQYF
clone_size: few
j_call: TRBJ2-5
v_call: TRBV7-9
d_call: TRBD2

cdr3_nt: TGCGCCAGCAGCTCGGCAAGGGGTGAAAAACTGTTTTTT
cdr3_aa: CASSSARGEKLFF
clone_size: once
j_call: TRBJ1-4
v_call: TRBV5-1
d_call: .

cdr3_nt: TGTGCCAGCAGCTTTCTTAACTACGAGCAGTACTTC
cdr3_aa: CASSFLNYEQYF
clone_size: few
j_call: TRBJ2-7
v_call: TRBV11-1
d_call: .

cdr3_nt: TGCGCCAGCAGCTTGGACAGGCGCATGGACTATGGCTACACCTTC
cdr3_aa: CASSLDRRMDYGYTF
clone_size: once
j_call: TRBJ1-2
v_call: TRBV5-1
d_call: .

cdr3_nt: TGTGCCAGCAGTTACTCCCGGACAGGGAACGACTATGGCTACACCTTC
cdr3_aa: CASSYSRTGNDYGYTF
clone_size: .
j_call: TRBJ1-2
v_call: TRBV6-5
d_call: TRBD1

cdr3_nt: TGTGCCAGCAGACTGGACAGGAGGACTGAAGCTTTCTTT
cdr3_aa: CASRLDRRTEAFF
clone_size: .
j_call: TRBJ1-1
v_call: TRBV6-1
d_call: TRBD1

cdr3_nt: TGTGCCAGCAGCTCGACACTAGCAGTCCTCCAAGAGACCCAGTACTTC
cdr3_aa: CASSSTLAVLQETQYF
clone_size: .
j_call: TRBJ2-5
v_call: TRBV7-9
d_call: .

cdr3_nt: TGTGCCAGCAGTTTTGGGGACAGGGGGGTGAATGAGCAGTTCTTC
cdr3_aa: CASSFGDRGVNEQFF
clone_size: .
j_call: TRBJ2-1
v_call: TRBV28
d_call: TRBD1

cdr3_nt: TGTGCCAGCGAGCGGGAGGTTCGAACAGATACGCAGTATTTT
cdr3_aa: CASEREVRTDTQYF
clone_size: few
j_call: TRBJ2-3
v_call: TRBV2
d_call: TRBD2

cdr3_nt: TGTGCCAGCAGCCAGGGGGTGAACACTGAAGCTTTCTTT
cdr3_aa: CASSQGVNTEAFF
clone_size: once
j_call: TRBJ1-1
v_call: TRBV7-2
d_call: TRBD1

cdr3_nt: TGTGCCAGCAGTGAAGGCCGCCCGATAGCGGAGACCCAGTACTTC
cdr3_aa: CASSEGRPIAETQYF
clone_size: .
j_call: TRBJ2-5
v_call: TRBV25-1
d_call: .

cdr3_nt: TGTGCCAGCAGCTCCCCCGGGACAGGGAACTATGGCTACACCTTC
cdr3_aa: CASSSPGTGNYGYTF
clone_size: few
j_call: TRBJ1-2
v_call: TRBV11-2
d_call: TRBD1

cdr3_nt: TGTGCCAGCAGCTTAGCCGACAGGGCTGGGGCCAACGTCCTGACTTTC
cdr3_aa: CASSLADRAGANVLTF
clone_size: .
j_call: TRBJ2-6
v_call: TRBV7-2
d_call: TRBD1

cdr3_nt: TGCAGCGTTGAGAGGGTACAGGGAGTTGGCTACACCTTC
cdr3_aa: CSVERVQGVGYTF
clone_size: few
j_call: TRBJ1-2
v_call: TRBV29-1
d_call: .

cdr3_nt: TGTGCCTGGACAAGGACAGGATATAATGAGCAGTTCTTC
cdr3_aa: CAWTRTGYNEQFF
clone_size: .
j_call: TRBJ2-1
v_call: TRBV30
d_call: TRBD1

cdr3_nt: TGTGCCAGCAGCCATCAGGGTAGTAAAGCTTTCTTT
cdr3_aa: CASSHQGSKAFF
clone_size: few
j_call: TRBJ1-1
v_call: TRBV7-2
d_call: .

cdr3_nt: TGTGCCTGGAGTGGAGGGAGGGCAGGGGTGAACACCGGGGAGCTGTTTTTT
cdr3_aa: CAWSGGRAGVNTGELFF
clone_size: .
j_call: TRBJ2-2
v_call: TRBV30
d_call: .

cdr3_nt: TGTGCCAGCACCCAGGGAGGGGAGAACACCGGGGAGCTGTTTTTT
cdr3_aa: CASTQGGENTGELFF
clone_size: .
j_call: TRBJ2-2
v_call: TRBV2
d_call: TRBD2

cdr3_nt: TGTGCCAGCACCCTGGACAGGGGCGCTTCACCCCTCCACTTT
cdr3_aa: CASTLDRGASPLHF
clone_size: once
j_call: TRBJ1-6
v_call: TRBV2
d_call: TRBD1

cdr3_nt: TGTGCCAGCAGTCCGCCTGACAAAATCTCCTGGAATGAGCAGTTCTTC
cdr3_aa: CASSPPDKISWNEQFF
clone_size: few
j_call: TRBJ2-1
v_call: TRBV27
d_call: .

cdr3_nt: TGTGCCAGTAGTATTGCGGGTGTGACCTACGAGCAGTACTTC
cdr3_aa: CASSIAGVTYEQYF
clone_size: .
j_call: TRBJ2-7
v_call: TRBV19
d_call: .

cdr3_nt: TGTGCCAGCAGCTTAGAGGGACAGGGGAGCCAGCCCCAGCATTTT
cdr3_aa: CASSLEGQGSQPQHF
clone_size: .
j_call: TRBJ1-5
v_call: TRBV7-2
d_call: TRBD1

cdr3_nt: TGTGCCAGCCACGGCCAGGGCGAAAGATCCGCAACTAATGAAAAACTGTTTTTT
cdr3_aa: CASHGQGERSATNEKLFF
clone_size: few
j_call: TRBJ1-4
v_call: TRBV19
d_call: .

cdr3_nt: TGTGCCAGCAATGTATGGACAGCCGCTAATGAAAAACTGTTTTTT
cdr3_aa: CASNVWTAANEKLFF
clone_size: .
j_call: TRBJ1-4
v_call: TRBV25-1
d_call: .

cdr3_nt: TGTGCCAGCAGCTTAGCTTCAGGGGTATGGACAGATACGCAGTATTTT
cdr3_aa: CASSLASGVWTDTQYF
clone_size: .
j_call: TRBJ2-3
v_call: TRBV7-2
d_call: .

cdr3_nt: TGTGCCAGCAGTAACGGACTAGCCCACAATGAGCAGTTCTTC
cdr3_aa: CASSNGLAHNEQFF
clone_size: once
j_call: TRBJ2-1
v_call: TRBV7-2
d_call: TRBD2

cdr3_nt: TGTGCCAGCAGGCTAGCGGGGGGGGACAATGAGCAGTTCTTC
cdr3_aa: CASRLAGGDNEQFF
clone_size: .
j_call: TRBJ2-1
v_call: TRBV11-3
d_call: TRBD2

cdr3_nt: TGTGCCAGCAGCTTGGCCCAGGGGCAGGGCTATGGCTACACCTTC
cdr3_aa: CASSLAQGQGYGYTF
clone_size: once
j_call: TRBJ1-2
v_call: TRBV5-4
d_call: .

cdr3_nt: TGTGCCAGTAGTATCGGGGGACAGGGAGGCGATGAGCAGTTCTTC
cdr3_aa: CASSIGGQGGDEQFF
clone_size: few
j_call: TRBJ2-1
v_call: TRBV19
d_call: TRBD1

cdr3_nt: TGTGCCAGCTCAGCCGGAGCAGACTCCTACGAGCAGTACTTC
cdr3_aa: CASSAGADSYEQYF
clone_size: .
j_call: TRBJ2-7
v_call: TRBV18
d_call: .